This T cell receptor (beta chain) stems from a study of T cell clones after liver transplantation. Study information: In this trial, immunosuppression withdrawal was attempted within 2 years of liver transplant. Until 12-24 months post-transplant, subjects got standard immunosuppression and no induction. Tolerant meant at least one year fully off immunosuppression without liver enzymes above twice normal.

Some clones are missing from TCRdb's copy, which holds only in-frame ones; the method was immunoSEQ multiplex PCR. The sample shows around 120,000 clones, over 75% of them seen only once. CDR3 size: 14 residues. Per germline, CDR1 SEHNR and CDR2 FQNEAQ (reference sequence). With 5 bases clipped from V and 12 bases from J, the junction kept 9 bases outside the gene matches. The rearrangement uses TRBV7-9 and TRBJ1-5, with 11 bases lining up with TRBD1. This clonotype was obtained from a human patient who received a liver transplant. Certain T cells may be donor cells from the graft. The sample here was CD4+ T cells from blood, taken 12 months after liver transplant. The CDR3 nucleotides read TGTGCCAGCAGCCTGGACAGGGGGCATGAGGGCCAGCATTTT. Translating gives CASSLDRGHEGQHF.